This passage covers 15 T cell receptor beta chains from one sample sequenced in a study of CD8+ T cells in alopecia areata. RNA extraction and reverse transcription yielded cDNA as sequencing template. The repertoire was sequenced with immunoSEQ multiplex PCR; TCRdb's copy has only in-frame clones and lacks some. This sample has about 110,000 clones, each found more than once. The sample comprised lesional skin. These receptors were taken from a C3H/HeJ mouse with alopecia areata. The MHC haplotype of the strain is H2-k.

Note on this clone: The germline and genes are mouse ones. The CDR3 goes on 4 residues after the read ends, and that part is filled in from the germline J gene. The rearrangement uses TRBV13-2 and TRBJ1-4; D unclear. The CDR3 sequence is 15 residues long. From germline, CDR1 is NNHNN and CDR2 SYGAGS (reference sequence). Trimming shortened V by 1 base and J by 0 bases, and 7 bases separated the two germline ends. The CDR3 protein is CASGDIRISNERLFF. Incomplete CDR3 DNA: TGTGCCAGCGGTGATATCAGAATTTCCAACGAA.

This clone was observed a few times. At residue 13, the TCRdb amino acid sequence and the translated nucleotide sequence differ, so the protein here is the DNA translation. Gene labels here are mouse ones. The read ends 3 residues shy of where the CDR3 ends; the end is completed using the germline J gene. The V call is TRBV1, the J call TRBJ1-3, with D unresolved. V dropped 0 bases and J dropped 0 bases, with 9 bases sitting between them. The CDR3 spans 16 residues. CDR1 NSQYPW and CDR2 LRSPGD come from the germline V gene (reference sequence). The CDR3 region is CTCSADHRHSGNTLYF. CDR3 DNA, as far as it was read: TGCACCTGCAGTGCAGATCACAGACATTCTGGAAATACG.

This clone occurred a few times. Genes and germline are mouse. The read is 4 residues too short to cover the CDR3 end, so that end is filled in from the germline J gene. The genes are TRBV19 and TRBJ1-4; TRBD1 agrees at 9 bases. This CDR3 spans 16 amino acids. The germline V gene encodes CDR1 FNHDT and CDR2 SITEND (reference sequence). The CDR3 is CASSIARNRGPERLFF. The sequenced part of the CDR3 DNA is TGTGCCAGCAGTATAGCCCGGAACAGGGGGCCCGAA. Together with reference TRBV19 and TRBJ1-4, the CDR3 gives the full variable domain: GGIITQTPKFLIGQEGQKLTLKCQQNFNHDTMYWYRQDSGKGLRLIYYSITENDLQKGDLSEGYDASREKKSSFSLTVTSAQKNEMAVFLCASSIARNRGPERLFFGHGTKLSVL.

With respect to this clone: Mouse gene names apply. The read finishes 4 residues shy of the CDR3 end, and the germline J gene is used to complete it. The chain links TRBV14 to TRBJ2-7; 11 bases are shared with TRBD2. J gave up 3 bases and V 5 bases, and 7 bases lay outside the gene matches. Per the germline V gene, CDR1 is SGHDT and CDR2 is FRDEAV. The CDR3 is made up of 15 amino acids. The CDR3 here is CASSPRLGGNYEQYF. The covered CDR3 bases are TGTGCCAGCAGCCCCCGACTGGGGGGGAACTAT.

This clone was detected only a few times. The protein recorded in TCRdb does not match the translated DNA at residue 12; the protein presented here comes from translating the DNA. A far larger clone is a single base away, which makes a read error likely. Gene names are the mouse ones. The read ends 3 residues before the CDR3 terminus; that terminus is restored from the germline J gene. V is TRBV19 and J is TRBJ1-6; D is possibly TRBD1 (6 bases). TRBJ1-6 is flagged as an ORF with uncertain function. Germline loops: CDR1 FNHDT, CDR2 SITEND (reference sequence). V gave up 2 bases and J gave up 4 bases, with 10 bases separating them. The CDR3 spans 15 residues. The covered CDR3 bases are TGTGCCAGCAGTATTCCACAGGGATATAATTCGCCC. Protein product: CASSIPQGYNSP. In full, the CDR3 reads CASSIPQGYNSPLYF.

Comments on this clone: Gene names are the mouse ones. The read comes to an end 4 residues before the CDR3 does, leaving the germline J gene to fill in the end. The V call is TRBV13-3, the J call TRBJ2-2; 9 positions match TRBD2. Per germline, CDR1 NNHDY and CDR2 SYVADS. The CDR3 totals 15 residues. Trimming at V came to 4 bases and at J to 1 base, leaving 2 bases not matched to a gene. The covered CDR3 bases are TGTGCCAGCAGTCTGGGGGGGGTAAACACCGGG. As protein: CASSLGGVNTG. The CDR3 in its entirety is CASSLGGVNTGQLYF.

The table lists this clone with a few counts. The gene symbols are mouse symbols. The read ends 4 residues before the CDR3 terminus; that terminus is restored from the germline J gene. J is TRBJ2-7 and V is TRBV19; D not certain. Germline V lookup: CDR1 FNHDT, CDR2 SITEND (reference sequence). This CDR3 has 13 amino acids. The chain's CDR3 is CASSIGQEYEQYF. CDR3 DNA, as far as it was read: TGTGCCAGCAGTATAGGACAAGAGTAT.

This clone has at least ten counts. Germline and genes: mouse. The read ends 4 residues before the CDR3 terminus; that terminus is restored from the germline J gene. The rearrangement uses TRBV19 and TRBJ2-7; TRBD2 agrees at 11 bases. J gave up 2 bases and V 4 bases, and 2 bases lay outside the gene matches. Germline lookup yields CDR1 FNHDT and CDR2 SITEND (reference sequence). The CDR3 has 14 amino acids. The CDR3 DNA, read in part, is TGTGCCAGCAGTGGACTGGGGGGTCCCTAT. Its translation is CASSGLGGPY. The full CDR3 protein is CASSGLGGPYEQYF.

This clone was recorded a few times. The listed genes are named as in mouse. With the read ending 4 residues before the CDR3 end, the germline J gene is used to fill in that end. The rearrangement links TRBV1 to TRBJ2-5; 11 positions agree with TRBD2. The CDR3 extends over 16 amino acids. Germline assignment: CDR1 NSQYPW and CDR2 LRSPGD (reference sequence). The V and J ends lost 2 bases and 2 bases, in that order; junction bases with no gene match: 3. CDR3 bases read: TGCACCTGCAGTGCAAGACTGGGGGGGACCCAAGAC. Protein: CTCSARLGGTQD. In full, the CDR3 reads CTCSARLGGTQDTQYF.

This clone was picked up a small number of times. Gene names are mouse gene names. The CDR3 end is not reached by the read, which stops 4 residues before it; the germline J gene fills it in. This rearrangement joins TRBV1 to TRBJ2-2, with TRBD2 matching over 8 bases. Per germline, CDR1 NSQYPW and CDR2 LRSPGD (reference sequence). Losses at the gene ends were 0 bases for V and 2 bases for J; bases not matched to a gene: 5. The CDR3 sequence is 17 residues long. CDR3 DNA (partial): TGCACCTGCAGTGCAGAGAGGACTGGGCCTAACACCGGG. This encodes CTCSAERTGPNTG. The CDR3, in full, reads CTCSAERTGPNTGQLYF.

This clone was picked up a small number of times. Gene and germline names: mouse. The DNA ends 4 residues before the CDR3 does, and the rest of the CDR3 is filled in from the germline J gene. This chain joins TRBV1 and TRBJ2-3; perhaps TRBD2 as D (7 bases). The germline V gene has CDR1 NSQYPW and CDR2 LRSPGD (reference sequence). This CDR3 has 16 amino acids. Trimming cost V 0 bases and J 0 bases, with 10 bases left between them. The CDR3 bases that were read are TGCACCTGCAGTGCAGAGAGGGGGGGGAGTGCAGAA. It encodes CTCSAERGGSAE. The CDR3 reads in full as CTCSAERGGSAETLYF. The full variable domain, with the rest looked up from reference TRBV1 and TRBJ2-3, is VTLLEQNPRWRLVPRGQAVNLRCILKNSQYPWMSWYQQDLQKQLQWLFTLRSPGDKEVKSLPGADYLATRVTDTELRLQVANMSQGRTLYCTCSAERGGSAETLYFGSGTRLTVL.

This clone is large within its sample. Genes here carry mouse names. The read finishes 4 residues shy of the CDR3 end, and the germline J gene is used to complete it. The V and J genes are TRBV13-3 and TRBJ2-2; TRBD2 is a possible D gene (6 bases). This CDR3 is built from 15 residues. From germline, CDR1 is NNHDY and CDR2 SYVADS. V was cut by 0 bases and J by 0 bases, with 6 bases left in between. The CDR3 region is CASSDGGANTGQLYF. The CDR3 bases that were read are TGTGCCAGCAGTGATGGGGGGGCAAACACCGGG.

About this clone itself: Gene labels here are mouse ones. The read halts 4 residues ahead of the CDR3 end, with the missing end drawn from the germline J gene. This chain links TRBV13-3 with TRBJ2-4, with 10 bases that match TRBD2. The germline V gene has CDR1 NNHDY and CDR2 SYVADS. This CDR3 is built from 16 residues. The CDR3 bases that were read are TGTGCCAGCAGTGACCCCTGGGGGGGCGCGAAGAAC. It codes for CASSDPWGGAKN. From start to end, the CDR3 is CASSDPWGGAKNTLYF.

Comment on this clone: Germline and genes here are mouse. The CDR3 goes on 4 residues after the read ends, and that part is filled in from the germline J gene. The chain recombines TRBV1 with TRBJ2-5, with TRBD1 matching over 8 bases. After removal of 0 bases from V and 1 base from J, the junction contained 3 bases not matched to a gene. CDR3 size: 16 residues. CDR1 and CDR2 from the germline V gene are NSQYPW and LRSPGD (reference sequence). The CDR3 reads CTCSADDRGDQDTQYF. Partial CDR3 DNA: TGCACCTGCAGTGCAGACGACAGGGGTGACCAAGAC.

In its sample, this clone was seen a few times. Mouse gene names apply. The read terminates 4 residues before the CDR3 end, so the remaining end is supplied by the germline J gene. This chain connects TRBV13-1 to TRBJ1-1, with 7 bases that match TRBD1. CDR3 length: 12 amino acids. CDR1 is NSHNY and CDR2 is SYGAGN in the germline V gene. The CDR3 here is CASSTGEAEVFF. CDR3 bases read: TGTGCCAGCAGCACAGGGGAGGCA.